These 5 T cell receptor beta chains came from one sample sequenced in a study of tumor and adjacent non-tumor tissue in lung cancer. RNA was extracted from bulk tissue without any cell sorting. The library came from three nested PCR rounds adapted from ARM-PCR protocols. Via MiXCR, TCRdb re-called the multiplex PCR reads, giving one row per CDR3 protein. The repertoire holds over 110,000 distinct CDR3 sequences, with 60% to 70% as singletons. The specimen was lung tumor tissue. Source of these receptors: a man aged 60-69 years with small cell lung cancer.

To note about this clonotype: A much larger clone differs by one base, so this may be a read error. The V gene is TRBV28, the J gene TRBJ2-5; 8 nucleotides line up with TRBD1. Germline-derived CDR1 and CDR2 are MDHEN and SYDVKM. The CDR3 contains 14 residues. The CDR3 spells CASRQGGQVETKYF. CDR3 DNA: TGTGCCAGCAGGCAAGGGGGACAGGTAGAGACCAAGTACTTC.

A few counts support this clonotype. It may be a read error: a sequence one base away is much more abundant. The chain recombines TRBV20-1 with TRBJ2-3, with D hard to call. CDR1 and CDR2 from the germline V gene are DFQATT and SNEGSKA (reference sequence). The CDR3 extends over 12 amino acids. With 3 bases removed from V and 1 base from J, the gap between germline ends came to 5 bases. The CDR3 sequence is CSARVGTDTQYF. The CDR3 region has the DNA TGCAGTGCTAGGGTAGGCACAGATACGCAGTATTTT.

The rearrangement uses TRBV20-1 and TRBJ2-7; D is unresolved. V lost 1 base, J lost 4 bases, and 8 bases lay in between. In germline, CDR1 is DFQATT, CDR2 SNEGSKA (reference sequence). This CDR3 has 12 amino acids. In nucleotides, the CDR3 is TGCAGTGCTAGAGCAGGAAGATACGAGCAGTACTTC. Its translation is CSARAGRYEQYF.

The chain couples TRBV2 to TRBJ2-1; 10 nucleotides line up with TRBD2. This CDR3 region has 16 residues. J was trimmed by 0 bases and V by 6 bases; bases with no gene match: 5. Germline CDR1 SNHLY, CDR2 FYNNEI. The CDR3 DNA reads TGTGCCAGCAGCGCACTAGCGGGGCTCTCCTACAATGAGCAGTTCTTC. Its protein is CASSALAGLSYNEQFF.

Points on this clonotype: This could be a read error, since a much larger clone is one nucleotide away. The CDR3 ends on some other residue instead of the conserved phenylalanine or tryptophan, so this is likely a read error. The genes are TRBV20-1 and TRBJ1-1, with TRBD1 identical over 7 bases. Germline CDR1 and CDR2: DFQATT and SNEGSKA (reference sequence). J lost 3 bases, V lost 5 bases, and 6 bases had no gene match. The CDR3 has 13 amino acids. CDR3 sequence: CSAPGTVDTEAFL. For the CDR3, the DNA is TGCAGTGCTCCCGGGACAGTAGACACTGAAGCTTTCCTT.